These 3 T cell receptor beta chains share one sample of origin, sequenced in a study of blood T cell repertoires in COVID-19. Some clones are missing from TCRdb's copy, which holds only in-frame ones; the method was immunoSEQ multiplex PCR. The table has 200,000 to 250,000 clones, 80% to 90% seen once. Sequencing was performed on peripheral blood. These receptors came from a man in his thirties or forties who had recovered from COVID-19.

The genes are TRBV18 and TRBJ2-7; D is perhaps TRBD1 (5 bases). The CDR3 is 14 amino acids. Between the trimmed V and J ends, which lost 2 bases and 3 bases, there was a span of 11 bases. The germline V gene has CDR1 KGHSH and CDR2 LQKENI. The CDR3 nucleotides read TGTGCCAGCTCACCAGAGATGACAGTCTACGAGCAGTACTTC. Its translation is CASSPEMTVYEQYF.

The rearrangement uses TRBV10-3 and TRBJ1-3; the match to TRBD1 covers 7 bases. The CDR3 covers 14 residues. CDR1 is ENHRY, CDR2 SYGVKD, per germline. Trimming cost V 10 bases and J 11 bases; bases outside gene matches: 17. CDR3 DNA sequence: TGTGCCAGCTGGGAGGACAGGCCAGAAGTTCCCATATATTTT. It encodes CASWEDRPEVPIYF.

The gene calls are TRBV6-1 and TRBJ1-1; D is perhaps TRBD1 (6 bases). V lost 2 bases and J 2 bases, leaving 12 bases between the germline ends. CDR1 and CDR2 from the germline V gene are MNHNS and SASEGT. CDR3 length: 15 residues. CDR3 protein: CASSEQPGANTEAFF. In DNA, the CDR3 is TGTGCCAGCAGTGAACAGCCAGGGGCCAACACTGAAGCTTTCTTT.